The 17 T cell receptor beta chains in this list originate from one sample, sequenced in a study of blood T cell repertoires in COVID-19. Generated by immunoSEQ multiplex PCR, the TCRdb table keeps only in-frame clones and is missing some. The sample comprises a few hundred thousand clones, about nine tenths of which are singletons, and about 8.9% rests with the top ten. The sequencing sample was made of PBMCs or T cells enriched from blood (not recorded which). These receptors were obtained from a woman aged 18-29 years who had recovered from COVID-19.

The genes are TRBV11-3 and TRBJ2-4, with D tentatively TRBD2 (5 bases). Trimming shortened V by 6 bases and J by 2 bases, and 14 bases separated the two germline ends. Germline loops: CDR1 SGHNT, CDR2 YENEEA. The CDR3 runs to 15 residues. The CDR3 bases are TGTGCCAGCAGTAACGGGATGGGCCCCAAAAACATTCAGTACTTC. Translating it yields CASSNGMGPKNIQYF.

This sequence joins TRBV3-1 (or the pseudogene TRBV3-2) and TRBJ1-3; D might be TRBD1 (6 bases). V shed 4 bases and J shed 2 bases, with 21 bases lying between them. The germline CDR1 and CDR2 sequences are LGHDT and YNNKEL (reference sequence). The CDR3 loop spans 18 amino acids. The CDR3 nucleotides are TGTGCCAGCAGCCCTAACCGGTTATTTAGGACAGCTGGAAACACCATATATTTT. This encodes CASSPNRLFRTAGNTIYF.

For the CDR3, the DNA is TGTGCCAGCAGCAGGGGCAGCAAAGCTAAGAGCACTGAAGCTTTCTTT. Its protein product is CASSRGSKAKSTEAFF. This rearrangement joins TRBV21-1 to TRBJ1-1; TRBD1 is the table's D call and was not checked against the DNA. TRBV21-1 is a known pseudogene. CDR3 length equals 16 residues.

This chain links TRBV10-3 with TRBJ1-1; 7 bases fit TRBD1. Germline V lookup: CDR1 ENHRY, CDR2 SYGVKD. Trimming at V came to 11 bases and at J to 3 bases, leaving 9 bases not matched to a gene. The CDR3 contains 13 residues. The CDR3 sequence: CASNQGDDTEAFF. In DNA, the CDR3 is TGTGCCTCCAACCAGGGGGACGACACTGAAGCTTTCTTT.

The rearrangement uses TRBV27 and TRBJ1-2; D uncertain. This CDR3 is built from 13 residues. Germline loops: CDR1 MNHEY, CDR2 SMNVEV (reference sequence). V shed 3 bases and J shed 4 bases, with 9 bases lying between them. The CDR3 is CASSFEGAYGYTF. The CDR3 bases are TGTGCCAGCAGTTTTGAGGGAGCCTATGGCTACACCTTC.

The V and J genes are TRBV5-6 and TRBJ1-1, with TRBD1 as a possible D gene (5 bases). CDR1 is SGHDT and CDR2 is YYEEEE in the germline V gene. V shed 4 bases and J shed 5 bases, with 9 bases lying between them. The CDR3 consists of 12 residues. The CDR3 is CASSTGGTEAFF. The DNA for the CDR3 is TGTGCCAGCAGCACCGGGGGTACTGAAGCTTTCTTT.

CDR3 amino acids: CASSLDGDSNQPQHF. CDR3 coding DNA: TGTGCCAGCAGCTTGGACGGGGATAGCAATCAGCCCCAGCATTTT. The chain has TRBV5-4 and TRBJ1-5; D is undetermined. Trimming left V 0 bases short and J 0 bases short, with 7 bases between. This CDR3 is 15 amino acids long. Looked up from germline, CDR1 is SGHNT and CDR2 is YYREEE (reference sequence).

There are many counts of this clone. The chain joins TRBV6-5 to TRBJ1-6; 9 nucleotides match TRBD1. This CDR3 spans 15 amino acids. V was clipped by 7 bases and J by 11 bases; unmatched bases: 12. Per germline, CDR1 MNHEY and CDR2 SVGAGI. CDR3 region: CASTRGGQGTTPLHF. For the CDR3, the DNA is TGTGCCAGCACCCGAGGAGGACAGGGGACGACACCCCTCCACTTT.

This chain joins TRBV13 and TRBJ1-5, with D maybe TRBD1 (6 bases). Germline values: CDR1 PRHDT, CDR2 FYEKMQ (reference sequence). The CDR3 is made up of 13 amino acids. V was shortened by 2 bases and J by 4 bases, with 6 bases between the two germline ends. The CDR3 region is CASSLRGNQPQHF. In DNA, the CDR3 is TGTGCCAGCAGCTTAAGGGGGAATCAGCCCCAGCATTTT. Drawing the rest from reference TRBV13 and TRBJ1-5, the complete variable domain is AAGVIQSPRHLIKEKRETATLKCYPIPRHDTVYWYQQGPGQDPQFLISFYEKMQSDKGSIPDRFSAQQFSDYHSELNMSSLELGDSALYFCASSLRGNQPQHFGDGTRLSIL.

The J gene is TRBJ2-4, the V gene TRBV4-2; TRBD1 is a possible D gene (7 bases). The CDR3 consists of 18 residues. The germline V gene encodes CDR1 LGHNA and CDR2 YNFKEQ. The V gene lost 2 bases and the J gene lost 0 bases, with 17 bases spanning the gap. The CDR3 bases are TGTGCCAGCAGCCAACCCTCCAGGGGGGAATTAGCCAAAAACATTCAGTACTTC. Its translation is CASSQPSRGELAKNIQYF.

The chain is built from TRBV11-2 and TRBJ1-4, with D unclear. CDR3 length: 13 residues. The germline gives CDR1 SGHAT, CDR2 FQNNGV. The V end was cut by 3 bases, the J end by 4 bases, with 6 bases between. CDR3 bases: TGTGCCAGCAGCTTCGGTCTTAATGAAAAACTGTTTTTT. It codes for CASSFGLNEKLFF.

The chain uses TRBV6-2 or TRBV6-3 and TRBJ1-4, with 7 bases that match TRBD1. J was trimmed by 9 bases and V by 6 bases; bases with no gene match: 7. CDR1 and CDR2 (germline): MNHEY, SVGEGT. The CDR3 consists of 13 residues. CDR3 coding DNA: TGTGCCAGCAGCCGTCTAGGGGGCCAAAAACTGTTTTTT. Translating it yields CASSRLGGQKLFF.

V usage is TRBV28 and J usage is TRBJ1-4, with 7 nucleotides matching TRBD1. Germline lookup yields CDR1 MDHEN and CDR2 SYDVKM. The CDR3 length is 16 residues. Losses at the gene ends were 3 bases for V and 1 base for J; bases not matched to a gene: 5. CDR3 coding DNA: TGTGCCAGCAGTTTGGGACAGTTTTTAACTAATGAAAAACTGTTTTTT. This translates into CASSLGQFLTNEKLFF.

CDR3 loop: CASSPHRDTTYEQYF. CDR3 bases: TGTGCCAGCAGCCCCCACCGGGACACAACCTACGAGCAGTACTTC. The chain carries TRBV6-5 and TRBJ2-7; D may be TRBD1 (6 bases). The CDR3 is 15 residues long. Trimming shortened V by 6 bases and J by 2 bases, and 17 bases separated the two germline ends. Germline V lookup: CDR1 MNHEY, CDR2 SVGAGI.

On this clone itself: Other DNA sequences in the same sample also yield this CDR3. The V call is TRBV18, the J call TRBJ2-7, with 7 bases fitting TRBD2. The germline V gene encodes CDR1 KGHSH and CDR2 LQKENI. CDR3 size: 14 residues. The V segment lost 3 bases and the J segment 2 bases; nucleotides outside the gene matches: 4. CDR3 nucleotides: TGTGCCAGCTCACCGTCGGGAGGAACCTACGAGCAGTACTTC. Amino acids: CASSPSGGTYEQYF.

V usage is TRBV7-6 and J usage is TRBJ1-2; TRBD1 agrees at 7 bases. This CDR3 spans 14 amino acids. With V trimmed by 8 bases and J by 6 bases, 12 bases remained unmatched. Germline V gene data show CDR1 as SGHVS and CDR2 as FNYEAQ. For the CDR3, the DNA is TGTGCCAGCGGCCGGGCCAGGGGGGCACATGGCTACACCTTC. As protein: CASGRARGAHGYTF.

This chain joins TRBV9 and TRBJ2-3; a weak D match, TRBD2 (6 bases). V dropped 0 bases and J dropped 1 base, with 9 bases sitting between them. The CDR3 sequence is 15 residues long. Germline CDR1 and CDR2: SGDLS and YYNGEE. CDR3 protein: CASSVGWGGTDTQYF. The DNA of the CDR3 is TGTGCCAGCAGCGTAGGGTGGGGGGGCACAGATACGCAGTATTTT.